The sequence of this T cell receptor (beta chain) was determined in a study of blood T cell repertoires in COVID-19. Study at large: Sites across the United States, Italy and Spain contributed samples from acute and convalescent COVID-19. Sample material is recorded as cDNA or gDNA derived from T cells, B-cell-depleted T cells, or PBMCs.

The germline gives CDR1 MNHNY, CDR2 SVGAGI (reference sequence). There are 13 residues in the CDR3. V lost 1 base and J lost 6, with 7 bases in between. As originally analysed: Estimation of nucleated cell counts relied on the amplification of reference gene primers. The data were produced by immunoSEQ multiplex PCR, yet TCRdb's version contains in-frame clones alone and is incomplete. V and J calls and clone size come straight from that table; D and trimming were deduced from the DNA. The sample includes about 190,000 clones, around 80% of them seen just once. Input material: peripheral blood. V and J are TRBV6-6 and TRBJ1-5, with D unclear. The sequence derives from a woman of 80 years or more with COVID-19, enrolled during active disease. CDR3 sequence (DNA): TGTGCCAGCAGTTACTTACCGGGTCAGCCCCAGCATTTT. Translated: CASSYLPGQPQHF.